These 29 T cell receptor beta chains share one sample of origin, sequenced in a study of blood T cell repertoires in COVID-19 (dated by TCRdb to 2018 to 2020). Libraries were built with the immunoSEQ multiplex PCR assay. TCRdb limited this immuneACCESS table to in-frame rearrangements with V and J called. A share of clones is missing; checked studies link under half to unresolved V genes, and the rest is unexplained. The sample table holds about 49,000 clones, of which over 75% were seen once. In total, the top ten clones hold 11% to 15% of the sample. The sample consisted of peripheral blood. These receptors were collected from a human donor in a cohort sampled during active COVID-19.

The rearrangement uses TRBV9 and TRBJ1-3; D gene ambiguous. The germline gives CDR1 SGDLS, CDR2 YYNGEE. V was pared by 3 bases and J by 0 bases, with 4 bases between. The CDR3 loop spans 13 amino acids. The CDR3 nucleotides read TGTGCCAGCAGCGGGCTCTCTGGAAACACCATATATTTT. It translates to CASSGLSGNTIYF.

The CDR3 loop is CASREETDSNQPQHF. CDR3 DNA: TGTGCCAGTAGGGAAGAGACAGATAGCAATCAGCCCCAGCATTTT. This chain links TRBV19 with TRBJ1-5; D perhaps matches TRBD1 (5 bases). Trimming took off 6 bases at V and 0 bases at J, with 12 bases between the two ends. Germline CDR1 is LNHDA and CDR2 is SQIVND (reference sequence). CDR3 length equals 15 residues.

The V call is TRBV4-3, the J call TRBJ2-3; perhaps TRBD2 as D (5 bases). V was pared by 2 bases and J by 4 bases, with 16 bases between. Germline loops: CDR1 LGHNA, CDR2 YSLEER. This CDR3 has 16 amino acids. The CDR3 DNA is TGCGCCAGCAGCCAAAGGGCCTTAGGGAGCTCAGATACGCAGTATTTT. This translates into CASSQRALGSSDTQYF.

The CDR3 loop is CASSWEAGRNEQFF. Here the CDR3 DNA reads TGCGCCAGCAGTTGGGAGGCGGGGAGGAATGAGCAGTTCTTC. The J gene is TRBJ2-1, the V gene TRBV5-1, with D tentatively TRBD2 (6 bases). V was clipped by 5 bases and J by 7 bases, with 16 bases between them. This CDR3 comprises 14 residues. Germline V gene sequence: CDR1 SGHRS, CDR2 YFSETQ. Full variable domain (missing parts from reference TRBV5-1 and TRBJ2-1): KAGVTQTPRYLIKTRGQQVTLSCSPISGHRSVSWYQQTPGQGLQFLFEYFSETQRNKGNFPGRFSGRQFSNSRSEMNVSTLELGDSALYLCASSWEAGRNEQFFGPGTRLTVL.

The chain employs TRBV3-1 (or the pseudogene TRBV3-2) and TRBJ2-7; D remains unclear. The CDR3 consists of 11 residues. Germline loops: CDR1 LGHDT, CDR2 YNNKEL (reference sequence). V dropped 4 bases and J dropped 6 bases, with 7 bases sitting between them. Written as DNA, the CDR3 is TGTGCCAGCAGCCGCTCCGGCGAGCAGTACTTC. Amino acids: CASSRSGEQYF.

V gene TRBV7-2 combines with J gene TRBJ2-2; D call uncertain. Germline assignment: CDR1 SGHTA and CDR2 FQGNSA. CDR3 size: 16 residues. Trimming removed 5 bases at V and 0 bases at J, with 13 bases between. CDR3 DNA: TGTGCCAGCAGCCCGCAATCCTTAGCGAACACCGGGGAGCTGTTTTTT. Protein product: CASSPQSLANTGELFF. The full variable domain, in which reference TRBV7-2 and TRBJ2-2 provide the parts outside the CDR3, is GAGVSQSPSNKVTEKGKDVELRCDPISGHTALYWYRQSLGQGLEFLIYFQGNSAPDKSGLPSDRFSAERTGGSVSTLTIQRTQQEDSAVYLCASSPQSLANTGELFFGEGSRLTVL.

The rearrangement links TRBV7-2 to TRBJ2-7; D gene ambiguous. Germline CDR1 SGHTA, CDR2 FQGNSA. V was cut by 2 bases and J by 2 bases, with 7 bases left in between. The CDR3 has 13 residues. CDR3 DNA sequence: TGTGCCAGCAGCTTATCACAGACCTACGAGCAGTACTTC. This sequence encodes CASSLSQTYEQYF.

This clone was counted a few times. The V and J genes are TRBV19 and TRBJ1-5; 7 nucleotides line up with TRBD1. The CDR3 consists of 15 residues. Germline V gene sequence: CDR1 LNHDA, CDR2 SQIVND (reference sequence). V trimming: 3 bases; J trimming: 4 bases; junction bases outside the gene matches: 6. The CDR3 loop is CASSIQKGANQPQHF. The CDR3 bases are TGTGCCAGTAGTATTCAGAAGGGGGCAAATCAGCCCCAGCATTTT.

The gene calls are TRBV27 and TRBJ1-6; 9 positions agree with TRBD1. The CDR3 loop spans 15 amino acids. J lost 7 bases, V lost 10 bases, and 11 bases had no gene match. Germline loops: CDR1 MNHEY, CDR2 SMNVEV (reference sequence). The CDR3: CATTTPGQGNSPLHF. The CDR3 DNA reads TGTGCCACCACCACCCCGGGACAGGGCAATTCACCCCTCCACTTT.

The chain has TRBV7-8 and TRBJ2-7, with unresolved D. The germline gives CDR1 SGHVS, CDR2 FQNEAQ. Trimming took off 5 bases at V and 0 bases at J, with 17 bases between the two ends. The CDR3 runs to 16 residues. The CDR3 region has the DNA TGTGCCAGCAGCCCCCGGCGGAGTTCTAGCTCCTACGAGCAGTACTTC. Translating it yields CASSPRRSSSSYEQYF. The full variable domain, its missing parts supplied by reference TRBV7-8 and TRBJ2-7, is GAGVSQSPRYKVAKRGQDVALRCDPISGHVSLFWYQQALGQGPEFLTYFQNEAQLDKSGLPSDRFFAERPEGSVSTLKIQRTQQEDSAVYLCASSPRRSSSSYEQYFGPGTRLTVT.

The rearrangement uses TRBV12-5 and TRBJ2-4, with 10 bases identical to TRBD1. The CDR3 totals 18 residues. Germline trimming cut 6 bases from V and 1 base from J; bases unmatched to any gene: 12. Germline lookup yields CDR1 LGHNT and CDR2 FRNRAP. The CDR3 loop is CASGWDRGGLRAKNIQYF. CDR3 DNA sequence: TGTGCTAGTGGATGGGACAGGGGAGGGTTAAGGGCCAAAAACATTCAGTACTTC.

The rearrangement uses TRBV11-3 and TRBJ1-5; 10 bases match TRBD1. The V gene's germline CDR1 is SGHNT and CDR2 YENEEA. After removal of 6 bases from V and 6 bases from J, the junction contained 2 bases not matched to a gene. There are 13 residues in the CDR3. Written as DNA, the CDR3 is TGTGCCAGCAGACGGGACAGGGGTCAGCCCCAGCATTTT. As protein: CASRRDRGQPQHF.

J is TRBJ1-1 and V is TRBV28, with 8 bases identical to TRBD1. The CDR3 has 12 amino acids. Trimming removed 11 bases from V and 5 bases from J; junction bases left unmatched: 7. The germline V gene has CDR1 MDHEN and CDR2 SYDVKM. This chain's CDR3 is CAAQGARTEAFF. The CDR3 nucleotides read TGTGCCGCGCAGGGGGCGCGAACTGAAGCTTTCTTT.

The chain joins TRBV4-1 to TRBJ2-7; TRBD1 matches 9 bases. The J segment lost 5 bases and the V segment lost 4 bases, leaving 6 bases of the junction unmatched. The germline V gene encodes CDR1 MGHRA and CDR2 YSYEKL. CDR3 length equals 14 residues. CDR3 amino acids: CASSPDRGVDEQYF. The CDR3 nucleotides are TGCGCCAGCAGCCCGGACAGGGGAGTGGACGAGCAGTACTTC.

The chain joins TRBV18 to TRBJ1-3; a weak D match, TRBD1 (6 bases). Trimming cost V 0 bases and J 4 bases, with 10 bases left between them. Germline V gene sequence: CDR1 KGHSH, CDR2 LQKENI. This CDR3 comprises 15 residues. CDR3 nucleotides: TGTGCCAGCTCACCACCCTCAGGGGAAGGAAACACCATATATTTT. Protein: CASSPPSGEGNTIYF.

J is TRBJ2-3 and V is TRBV27; 7 nucleotides agree with TRBD2. The junction had 6 bases not matched to a gene; V was cut back by 2 bases and J by 1 base. Per germline, CDR1 MNHEY and CDR2 SMNVEV (reference sequence). The CDR3 is 16 amino acids. In DNA, the CDR3 is TGTGCCAGCAGTTTAACGGGGGGTCTTGGCACAGATACGCAGTATTTT. This sequence encodes CASSLTGGLGTDTQYF.

V is TRBV12-3 or TRBV12-4 and J is TRBJ2-5, with D uncertain. Trimming removed 3 bases from V and 5 bases from J, with 10 bases in between. This CDR3 has 13 residues. The CDR3 DNA reads TGTGCCAGCAGTTTTTTCCCCGGGGAGACCCAGTACTTC. Its protein product is CASSFFPGETQYF.

Only one count was recorded for this clone. The rearrangement links TRBV7-2 to TRBJ2-3, with 10 positions matching TRBD2. CDR3 length: 16 residues. V dropped 7 bases and J dropped 0; count of bases not matched to a gene: 7. Germline V gene data show CDR1 as SGHTA and CDR2 as FQGNSA. DNA of the CDR3: TGTGCCAGCACCGTAGCGGGAGGCGTTAGCACAGATACGCAGTATTTT. It specifies CASTVAGGVSTDTQYF.

CDR3 sequence reads: CASSAGTSGREQYF. In DNA, the CDR3 is TGTGCCAGCAGTGCCGGGACTAGCGGGAGAGAGCAGTACTTC. The chain combines TRBV2 with TRBJ2-7, with 14 bases lining up with TRBD2. Trimming cost V 4 bases and J 7 bases; bases outside gene matches: 3. The CDR3 is made up of 14 amino acids. Germline CDR1 SNHLY, CDR2 FYNNEI.

The chain is built from TRBV2 and TRBJ1-1; D remains unclear. The CDR3 covers 13 residues. Between the trimmed V and J ends, which lost 6 bases and 0 bases, there was a span of 8 bases. Per germline, CDR1 SNHLY and CDR2 FYNNEI. The CDR3 DNA sequence: TGTGCCAGCAGCCCAGAAATGAACACTGAAGCTTTCTTT. Its protein product is CASSPEMNTEAFF. Full variable domain (outside the CDR3, taken from reference TRBV2 and TRBJ1-1): EPEVTQTPSHQVTQMGQEVILRCVPISNHLYFYWYRQILGQKVEFLVSFYNNEISEKSEIFDDQFSVERPDGSNFTLKIRSTKLEDSAMYFCASSPEMNTEAFFGQGTRLTVV.

The rearrangement joins TRBV30 to TRBJ1-6; TRBD1 is a possible D gene (6 bases). Germline CDR1 is GTSNPN and CDR2 is SVGIG (reference sequence). The CDR3 loop spans 15 amino acids. Trimming took off 2 bases at V and 7 bases at J, with 15 bases between the two ends. CDR3 in DNA: TGTGCCTGGAGTCGAGACGGGACACCAAATTCACCCCTCCACTTT. Its protein product is CAWSRDGTPNSPLHF.

The rearrangement links TRBV4-1 to TRBJ2-1, with 10 nucleotides matching TRBD2. This CDR3 is built from 17 residues. V lost 4 bases, J lost 6 bases, and 12 bases stayed unmatched. Germline CDR1 and CDR2: MGHRA and YSYEKL. In DNA form, the CDR3 reads TGCGCCAGCAGCCCCGGAAATCTAGCGGGGGAACCCAATGAGCAGTTCTTC. It specifies CASSPGNLAGEPNEQFF.

The CDR3 region is CASSPMGGGANVLTF. CDR3 DNA sequence: TGTGCCAGCAGTCCCATGGGGGGTGGGGCCAACGTCCTGACTTTC. V usage is TRBV28 and J usage is TRBJ2-6, with TRBD2 as a possible D gene (6 bases). The CDR3 loop spans 15 amino acids. Germline V gene data show CDR1 as MDHEN and CDR2 as SYDVKM. V was cut by 5 bases and J by 3 bases, with 11 bases left in between.

The chain uses TRBV28 and TRBJ1-1; 8 bases agree with TRBD1. The V gene end was trimmed by 7 bases and the J gene end by 5 bases; junction bases not matched to a gene: 6. The CDR3 consists of 13 residues. CDR1 MDHEN and CDR2 SYDVKM come from the germline V gene. The CDR3 is CASIQGAGTEAFF. Here the CDR3 DNA reads TGTGCCAGCATTCAGGGGGCCGGAACTGAAGCTTTCTTT.

Written as DNA, the CDR3 is TGTGCCAGCAGTGAAGACCTCAGGGCGGGGGTTTTCTACGAGCAGTACTTC. This encodes CASSEDLRAGVFYEQYF. The rearrangement joins TRBV6-1 to TRBJ2-7, with 7 bases lining up with TRBD2. In germline, CDR1 is MNHNS, CDR2 SASEGT. This CDR3 spans 17 amino acids. V was clipped by 1 base and J by 3 bases; unmatched bases: 12.

The chain employs TRBV6-2 or TRBV6-3 and TRBJ1-6; 8 positions agree with TRBD1. CDR1 and CDR2 (germline): MNHEY, SVGEGT. The CDR3 loop spans 13 amino acids. The V segment lost 6 bases and the J segment 6 bases; nucleotides outside the gene matches: 1. As DNA, the CDR3 is TGTGCCAGCAGCGGACAGGGTAATTCACCCCTCCACTTT. Its protein product is CASSGQGNSPLHF.

The rearrangement links TRBV4-2 to TRBJ1-6; a weak D match, TRBD1 (6 bases). Germline V gene sequence: CDR1 LGHNA, CDR2 YNFKEQ. This CDR3 is built from 17 residues. Trimming stripped 4 bases from V and 7 bases from J, with 20 bases between. The CDR3 loop is CASSRGGSGLENSPLHF. The CDR3 bases are TGTGCCAGCAGCCGAGGGGGTAGCGGGCTGGAGAATTCACCCCTCCACTTT.

In this sample, this clone turned up once. V usage is TRBV5-1 and J usage is TRBJ1-1; TRBD1 agrees at 9 bases. This CDR3 has 13 amino acids. J gave up 1 base and V 5 bases, and 0 bases lay outside the gene matches. Germline values: CDR1 SGHRS, CDR2 YFSETQ. CDR3 protein: CASRTGGNTEAFF. As DNA, the CDR3 is TGCGCCAGCAGGACAGGGGGGAACACTGAAGCTTTCTTT.

This chain links TRBV27 with TRBJ1-2; a weak D match, TRBD1 (6 bases). V was clipped by 3 bases and J by 4 bases, with 12 bases between them. The CDR3 is made up of 14 amino acids. Per the germline V gene, CDR1 is MNHEY and CDR2 is SMNVEV (reference sequence). Here the CDR3 DNA reads TGTGCCAGCAGTTTTAACAGGGTCGGCTATGGCTACACCTTC. It translates to CASSFNRVGYGYTF.